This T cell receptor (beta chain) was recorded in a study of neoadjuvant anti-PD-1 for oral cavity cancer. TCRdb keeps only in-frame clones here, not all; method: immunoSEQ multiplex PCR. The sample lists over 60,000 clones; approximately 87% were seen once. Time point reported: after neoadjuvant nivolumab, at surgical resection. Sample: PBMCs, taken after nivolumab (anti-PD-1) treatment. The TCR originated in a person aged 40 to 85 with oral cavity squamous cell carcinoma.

The CDR3 coding sequence is TGTGCCTGGAGTATAGGGGGAGCAGATACGCAGTATTTT. Encoded protein: CAWSIGGADTQYF. The rearrangement uses TRBV30 and TRBJ2-3; D perhaps matches TRBD1 (6 bases). Germline V gene lookup returns CDR1 GTSNPN and CDR2 SVGIG (reference sequence). CDR3 length equals 13 residues. V was cut by 2 bases and J by 4 bases, with 10 bases left in between.